The rows below give T cell receptor beta chains drawn from one sample of a study of blood T cell repertoires in COVID-19. Measured with immunoSEQ multiplex PCR; TCRdb has only the in-frame clones, and not every one. The sample contains approximately 230,000 clones, approximately 86% of which appear only once. What was sequenced was PBMCs or T cells enriched from blood (not recorded which). The receptors here all came from a woman in her forties or fifties with acute COVID-19. Both conserved end residues are part of each CDR3. D genes are given only for firm matches. Clone sizes are given selectively: once, few, many, or a class where the clone is expanded.

TRBV3-1/TRBV3-2,.,TRBD2,TRBJ2-3,CASSWGGDTQYF,TGTGCCAGCAGTTGGGGGGGAGATACGCAGTATTTT
TRBV28,once,.,TRBJ1-4,CASSLTRGSTNEKLFF,TGTGCCAGCAGTTTAACCAGGGGTTCCACTAATGAAAAACTGTTTTTT
TRBV4-1,.,.,TRBJ2-7,CASSPFGGGEQYF,TGCGCCAGCAGCCCTTTTGGAGGAGGAGAGCAGTACTTC
TRBV5-1,.,.,TRBJ2-3,CASSLAVTRGGSTDTQYF,TGCGCCAGCAGCTTGGCTGTAACTCGAGGCGGGAGCACAGATACGCAGTATTTT
TRBV5-1,many,TRBD1,TRBJ2-2,CASSDRDRDFNGELFF,TGCGCCAGCAGCGACCGGGACAGGGATTTTAACGGGGAGCTGTTTTTT
TRBV27,.,TRBD2,TRBJ2-7,CASSLSRLAGYYEQYF,TGTGCCAGCAGTTTATCTCGCCTAGCGGGTTACTACGAGCAGTACTTC
TRBV28,.,.,TRBJ2-3,CASSFTGSTDTQYF,TGTGCCAGCAGTTTTACAGGCAGCACAGATACGCAGTATTTT
TRBV4-3,once,TRBD2,TRBJ2-1,CASSQGTSGSYEQFF,TGCGCCAGCAGCCAGGGAACTAGCGGGAGCTATGAGCAGTTCTTC
TRBV30,.,.,TRBJ2-1,CAWTGTPRINEQFF,TGTGCCTGGACGGGGACACCAAGGATCAATGAGCAGTTCTTC
TRBV28,.,.,TRBJ2-1,CASSRHSTVRGEQFF,TGTGCCAGCAGTCGCCACTCGACAGTTAGGGGTGAGCAGTTCTTC
TRBV3-1/TRBV3-2,.,TRBD2,TRBJ2-3,CASSQARLGLAGGTDTQYF,TGTGCCAGCAGCCAAGCCAGGCTTGGACTAGCGGGAGGAACAGATACGCAGTATTTT
TRBV28,.,TRBD1,TRBJ1-1,CASSLVHWTGKAFF,TGTGCCAGCAGTTTAGTCCATTGGACAGGGAAAGCTTTCTTT
TRBV7-9,.,.,TRBJ2-3,CASSHGTSYYTDTQYF,TGTGCCAGCAGCCACGGGACTTCCTATTACACAGATACGCAGTATTTT
TRBV2,.,.,TRBJ2-7,CASSEELVPTYEQYF,TGTGCCAGCAGTGAAGAACTAGTGCCTACCTACGAGCAGTACTTC
TRBV6-2/TRBV6-3,.,TRBD1,TRBJ2-7,CASSNRGHEQYF,TGTGCCAGCAGTAACAGGGGCCACGAGCAGTACTTC
TRBV10-1,once,TRBD2,TRBJ2-7,CASRRTIAGESYEQYF,TGCGCCAGCCGAAGGACAATAGCGGGAGAGTCCTACGAGCAGTACTTC
TRBV27,.,TRBD1,TRBJ2-2,CASSFLGTGSVGELFF,TGTGCCAGCAGTTTCCTTGGGACAGGATCCGTCGGGGAGCTGTTTTTT
TRBV6-2/TRBV6-3,.,.,TRBJ2-7,CASSYESGAVYEQYF,TGTGCCAGCAGTTACGAGTCGGGAGCCGTTTACGAGCAGTACTTC
TRBV27,.,TRBD1,TRBJ2-1,CASSPPAGGFEQFF,TGTGCCAGCAGCCCGCCGGCAGGGGGCTTTGAGCAGTTCTTC
TRBV15,once,.,TRBJ1-2,CATSREGARYGYTF,TGTGCCACCAGCAGGGAGGGTGCCAGGTATGGCTACACCTTC
TRBV2,few,TRBD2,TRBJ2-1,CASSAGLAGLDEQFF,TGTGCCAGCAGTGCCGGACTAGCGGGACTCGATGAGCAGTTCTTC
TRBV11-1,.,.,TRBJ1-6,CASSLREGRNSPLHF,TGTGCCAGCAGCTTACGAGAGGGTCGTAATTCACCCCTCCACTTT
TRBV10-3,.,TRBD1,TRBJ1-2,CAIRHGQERPLYGYTF,TGTGCCATCAGACACGGACAGGAAAGGCCCCTATATGGCTACACCTTC
TRBV28,.,TRBD1,TRBJ1-5,CASSSTGGMSQPQHF,TGTGCCAGCAGCTCGACAGGGGGTATGAGTCAGCCCCAGCATTTT
TRBV29-1,few,.,TRBJ1-4,CSILGTNEKLFF,TGCAGCATCCTAGGAACTAATGAAAAACTGTTTTTT
TRBV15,.,TRBD2,TRBJ2-1,CATGTGGRPYNEQFF,TGTGCCACAGGGACTGGCGGGAGACCCTACAATGAGCAGTTCTTC
TRBV19,.,.,TRBJ1-4,CASSFEGPGVTNEKLFF,TGTGCCAGTAGTTTCGAGGGCCCAGGGGTCACTAATGAAAAACTGTTTTTT
TRBV11-2,.,.,TRBJ1-1,CASTADPWRTEAFF,TGTGCCAGCACCGCGGACCCCTGGAGGACTGAAGCTTTCTTT
TRBV28,.,.,TRBJ1-3,CASSHGGRVPGNTIYF,TGTGCCAGCAGCCATGGGGGCAGGGTCCCTGGAAACACCATATATTTT
TRBV9,.,TRBD1,TRBJ1-2,CASSPSDRLYGYTF,TGTGCCAGCAGCCCCTCGGACAGGCTCTATGGCTACACCTTC
TRBV5-4,.,.,TRBJ2-1,CASSLDQGRYNEQFF,TGTGCCAGCAGCTTGGATCAGGGCCGCTACAATGAGCAGTTCTTC
TRBV7-3,.,TRBD2,TRBJ2-1,CASSLTGASGGLLSYNEQFF,TGTGCCAGCAGCTTAACGGGCGCTAGCGGGGGCTTACTTTCCTACAATGAGCAGTTCTTC
TRBV28,.,.,TRBJ1-2,CASSLSIYGYTF,TGTGCCAGCAGTTTGAGCATATATGGCTACACCTTC
TRBV3-1/TRBV3-2,.,TRBD2,TRBJ2-3,CASSHNLPGLAGDTQYF,TGTGCCAGCAGCCACAATTTGCCCGGACTAGCGGGAGATACGCAGTATTTT
TRBV5-1,.,TRBD1,TRBJ1-1,CASSEGARTEAFF,TGCGCCAGCAGCGAGGGGGCTCGGACTGAAGCTTTCTTT
TRBV5-1,.,.,TRBJ1-1,CASSLVGSDTEAFF,TGCGCCAGCAGCTTGGTTGGGAGTGACACTGAAGCTTTCTTT
TRBV19,.,TRBD1,TRBJ2-7,CASSRGQLSYEQYF,TGTGCCAGTAGCAGGGGACAGCTCTCCTACGAGCAGTACTTC
TRBV27,once,.,TRBJ1-5,CASSFADTNQPQHF,TGTGCCAGCAGTTTTGCGGATACCAATCAGCCCCAGCATTTT
TRBV30,few,.,TRBJ2-2,CAWNRFDTGELFF,TGTGCCTGGAACAGGTTTGACACCGGGGAGCTGTTTTTT
TRBV7-2,.,.,TRBJ1-2,CASSLRQDLPYGYTF,TGTGCCAGCAGCCTTAGACAGGATTTGCCCTATGGCTACACCTTC
TRBV7-3,.,.,TRBJ2-3,CASSLTTAGRTDTQYF,TGTGCCAGCAGCTTAACGACTGCGGGGCGCACAGATACGCAGTATTTT
TRBV18,.,.,TRBJ2-3,CASSPQDPRATDTQYF,TGTGCCAGCTCACCACAGGACCCGCGGGCCACAGATACGCAGTATTTT
TRBV5-1,.,TRBD1,TRBJ1-1,CASTSGGDTEAFF,TGCGCCAGCACCTCAGGGGGTGACACTGAAGCTTTCTTT
TRBV27,.,TRBD1,TRBJ1-1,CASSFPPRTGGLNTEAFF,TGTGCCAGCAGTTTCCCACCCCGGACAGGGGGCCTGAACACTGAAGCTTTCTTT
TRBV19,.,.,TRBJ1-4,CASSVRSNEKLFF,TGTGCCAGTAGTGTACGGAGTAATGAAAAACTGTTTTTT
TRBV7-2,.,TRBD1,TRBJ2-3,CASSSEPGQGYPDTQYF,TGTGCCAGCAGCTCGGAACCGGGACAGGGGTATCCAGATACGCAGTATTTT
TRBV2,.,TRBD1,TRBJ1-5,CASSTGTGGNQPQHF,TGTGCCAGCAGCACCGGGACAGGGGGCAATCAGCCCCAGCATTTT